This record looks at one T cell receptor (beta chain) sequence and its context. The data are from a study of T-cell memory formation after mild COVID-19. One entry per CDR3 protein results from TCRdb running MiXCR on the 5' RACE reads. The repertoire has approximately 300,000 distinct CDR3 sequences, more than 15% of them found once; the top ten carry 22%. The source is a man between 18 and 29 years old who had mild COVID-19 (a few samples of this study predate the infection). Cell type and time point are not known. Sequenced: PBMCs or a T cell subset sorted from them (not recorded which).

In nucleotides, the CDR3 is TGTGCCAGCAGCTTAGGATATATCGGACAGAGAGCCTATACGCAGTATTTT. Translating it yields CASSLGYIGQRAYTQYF. V gene TRBV7-2 combines with J gene TRBJ2-3, with D possibly being TRBD1 (6 bases). From germline, CDR1 is SGHTA and CDR2 FQGNSA. CDR3 length: 17 residues. The germline V and J ends were trimmed by 1 base and 7 bases, with 21 bases remaining between them.